Presented here are 25 T cell receptor beta chains from one specimen sequenced in a study of OX40 agonist ivuxolimab in advanced cancers. Profiling relied on immunoSEQ multiplex PCR, and the TCRdb table lists in-frame clones only, not all of them. Of more than 65,000 clones in the sample, 70% to 90% were seen once. The sample in question was CD4+ or CD8+ T cells sorted from blood, obtained in a trial of the OX40 agonist ivuxolimab. Every receptor here comes from an adult with an advanced solid tumor such as melanoma, head and neck, liver or kidney cancer.

This clone was detected a few times. The V gene is TRBV7-9, the J gene TRBJ1-1; 8 positions match TRBD1. Germline CDR1 and CDR2: SEHNR and FQNEAQ (reference sequence). The CDR3 has 15 amino acids. With V trimmed by 7 bases and J by 7 bases, 14 bases remained unmatched. CDR3 bases: TGTGCCAGCAACCCTTCGGGACAGGAGGAAGGTGAAGCTTTCTTT. Encoded protein: CASNPSGQEEGEAFF.

About this clone: This same CDR3 is encoded by further DNA sequences in the sample. The CDR3 sequence: CASAWGKQGYEQYF. Here the CDR3 DNA reads TGTGCCAGCGCCTGGGGTAAACAGGGCTACGAGCAGTACTTC. The chain couples TRBV6-1 to TRBJ2-7; tentatively, D is TRBD1 (6 bases). CDR3 length: 14 amino acids. The V gene lost 8 bases and the J gene lost 3 bases, with 17 bases spanning the gap. CDR1 MNHNS and CDR2 SASEGT come from the germline V gene.

This chain links TRBV2 with TRBJ2-7, with 8 bases matching TRBD1. In germline, CDR1 is SNHLY, CDR2 FYNNEI. The CDR3 runs 14 residues. V lost 3 bases and J lost 3; bases outside the gene matches: 4. CDR3 bases: TGTGCCAGCAGTGACGGGACAGGAGGCTACGAGCAGTACTTC. It specifies CASSDGTGGYEQYF. Supplemented by reference TRBV2 and TRBJ2-7, the full variable domain reads EPEVTQTPSHQVTQMGQEVILRCVPISNHLYFYWYRQILGQKVEFLVSFYNNEISEKSEIFDDQFSVERPDGSNFTLKIRSTKLEDSAMYFCASSDGTGGYEQYFGPGTRLTVT.

This chain uses TRBV2 with TRBJ1-4, with D tentatively TRBD1 (5 bases). Germline lookup yields CDR1 SNHLY and CDR2 FYNNEI. V was cut by 6 bases and J by 2 bases, with 10 bases left in between. The CDR3 contains 14 residues. The DNA of the CDR3 is TGTGCCAGCAGCAGAGCAGGGACTAATGAAAAACTGTTTTTT. Its translation: CASSRAGTNEKLFF.

V is TRBV5-1 and J is TRBJ1-4, with D perhaps matching TRBD1 (5 bases). Per germline, CDR1 SGHRS and CDR2 YFSETQ. Between the trimmed V and J ends, which lost 4 bases and 7 bases, there was a span of 14 bases. The CDR3 is 14 amino acids. The DNA for the CDR3 is TGCGCCAGCAGCCACGCGGAGGGGCGTGAAAAACTGTTTTTT. Protein: CASSHAEGREKLFF.

The chain combines TRBV7-8 with TRBJ2-3; D possibly corresponds to TRBD1 (5 bases). The V and J ends lost 5 bases and 0 bases respectively, with 12 bases between them. CDR3 size: 15 residues. Germline V gene lookup returns CDR1 SGHVS and CDR2 FQNEAQ. The CDR3 DNA reads as TGTGCCAGCAGCCGACTGGGGCCTAGCACAGATACGCAGTATTTT. This encodes CASSRLGPSTDTQYF.

This clone occurred once. This sequence joins TRBV10-3 and TRBJ2-5; 8 bases are shared with TRBD2. CDR1 and CDR2 (germline): ENHRY, SYGVKD. The CDR3 length is 16 residues. Unmatched junction bases numbered 6, after V lost 2 bases and J lost 1 base. The CDR3 spells CAISEKRLAGQETQYF. In nucleotides, the CDR3 is TGTGCCATCAGTGAGAAGCGCCTAGCGGGCCAAGAGACCCAGTACTTC.

This clone was seen once. The chain carries TRBV10-3 and TRBJ1-5, with D possibly TRBD1 on 5 matching bases. Germline V lookup: CDR1 ENHRY, CDR2 SYGVKD. V was trimmed by 2 bases and J by 4 bases, leaving 12 bases between them. The CDR3 loop spans 15 amino acids. CDR3 in amino acids: CAISETARENQPQHF. CDR3 nucleotides: TGTGCCATCAGTGAGACTGCCAGGGAAAATCAGCCCCAGCATTTT.

This sequence joins TRBV14 and TRBJ1-6; D unresolved. This CDR3 has 19 amino acids. The V gene's germline CDR1 is SGHDN and CDR2 FVKESK. Trimming removed 0 bases from V and 0 bases from J, with 15 bases in between. The CDR3 DNA reads as TGTGCCAGCAGCCAAGATTATCTCCTGACGAGCTCCTATAATTCACCCCTCCACTTT. As protein: CASSQDYLLTSSYNSPLHF.

The gene calls are TRBV27 and TRBJ1-2; D may be TRBD1 (5 bases). Per germline, CDR1 MNHEY and CDR2 SMNVEV (reference sequence). V lost 2 bases and J 4 bases, leaving 17 bases between the germline ends. The CDR3 consists of 16 residues. The CDR3 sequence: CASSLKRDSPGYGYTF. DNA of the CDR3: TGTGCCAGCAGTTTAAAGAGGGACTCTCCGGGCTATGGCTACACCTTC.

The chain couples TRBV5-4 to TRBJ2-5, with D hard to call. The CDR3 is made up of 15 amino acids. The V gene's germline CDR1 is SGHNT and CDR2 YYREEE (reference sequence). Trimming stripped 4 bases from V and 4 bases from J, with 17 bases between. The CDR3 is CASSTSKGSPETQYF. In DNA, the CDR3 is TGTGCCAGCAGCACCTCAAAAGGCTCCCCAGAGACCCAGTACTTC.

The rearrangement links TRBV5-4 to TRBJ2-1; TRBD1 is a possible D gene (6 bases). This CDR3 contains 14 residues. Germline values: CDR1 SGHNT, CDR2 YYREEE (reference sequence). Trimming took 5 bases from V and 3 from J, leaving 12 bases between them. In DNA, the CDR3 is TGTGCCAGCAGTCCGGACAGTAGCTACAATGAGCAGTTCTTC. Protein: CASSPDSSYNEQFF.

This clone was picked up one time. This chain uses TRBV27 with TRBJ1-6; D not resolved. CDR1 is MNHEY and CDR2 is SMNVEV in the germline V gene (reference sequence). This CDR3 contains 12 residues. Trimming removed 10 bases at V and 5 bases at J, with 9 bases between. CDR3 DNA sequence: TGTGCCACCGGACGGAATAATTCACCCCTCCACTTT. Translating it yields CATGRNNSPLHF.

V is TRBV5-1 and J is TRBJ1-4; D may be TRBD1 (6 bases). V lost 5 bases and J lost 8, with 10 bases in between. Germline CDR1 and CDR2: SGHRS and YFSETQ. This CDR3 spans 12 amino acids. CDR3 protein: CASSLGQEKLFF. The CDR3 DNA is TGCGCCAGCAGTTTAGGACAGGAAAAACTGTTTTTT.

The V and J genes are TRBV2 and TRBJ1-2, with a possible D match to TRBD1 (6 bases). Per the germline V gene, CDR1 is SNHLY and CDR2 is FYNNEI. The CDR3 covers 13 residues. V gave up 3 bases and J gave up 4 bases, with 9 bases separating them. The CDR3, as DNA: TGTGCCAGCAGTGACCGGGACATCTATGGCTACACCTTC. Translation gives CASSDRDIYGYTF.

DNA of the CDR3: TGTGCCAGCAGGGGACAGTCGAACACTGAAGCTTTCTTT. It encodes CASRGQSNTEAFF. The chain is built from TRBV6-5 and TRBJ1-1; 7 positions agree with TRBD1. The CDR3 is 13 residues long. Looked up from germline, CDR1 is MNHEY and CDR2 is SVGAGI. J gave up 1 base and V 6 bases, and 2 bases lay outside the gene matches.

The V call is TRBV6-5, the J call TRBJ1-2, with D perhaps TRBD1 (6 bases). The V end was cut by 5 bases, the J end by 7 bases, with 14 bases between. Germline CDR1 MNHEY, CDR2 SVGAGI. CDR3 size: 13 residues. The chain's CDR3 is CASSLRGARGYTF. DNA for the CDR3: TGTGCCAGCAGTCTGCGGGGGGCGCGTGGCTACACCTTC.

The J gene is TRBJ2-3, the V gene TRBV5-6, with TRBD2 matching 15 bases. CDR1 and CDR2 (germline): SGHDT, YYEEEE. The CDR3 has 17 residues. With 5 bases clipped from V and 5 bases from J, the junction kept 9 bases outside the gene matches. The CDR3 protein is CASRPGLAGGGRDTQYF. CDR3 bases: TGTGCCAGCAGGCCGGGACTAGCGGGGGGCGGGCGAGATACGCAGTATTTT.

The rearrangement links TRBV7-2 to TRBJ2-6, with 7 bases identical to TRBD2. This CDR3 spans 16 amino acids. Germline-derived CDR1 and CDR2 are SGHTA and FQGNSA. Losses at the gene ends were 7 bases for V and 4 bases for J; bases not matched to a gene: 10. The CDR3 region has the DNA TGTGCCAGCACCCCCTCTCTAGCGGTAGGGGCCAACGTCCTGACTTTC. Protein product: CASTPSLAVGANVLTF.

V gene TRBV10-1 combines with J gene TRBJ2-7; D gene unclear. The V gene lost 3 bases and the J gene lost 4 bases, with 13 bases spanning the gap. The CDR3 consists of 14 residues. In germline, CDR1 is WNHNN, CDR2 SYGVQD (reference sequence). As DNA, the CDR3 is TGCGCCAGCAGTGATGGTTCAGGAAGATACGAGCAGTACTTC. Amino acid sequence: CASSDGSGRYEQYF.

The CDR3 bases are TGTGCCAGCAGCTCCGGGACTTGGAACACTGAAGCTTTCTTT. Residues: CASSSGTWNTEAFF. The chain employs TRBV7-9 and TRBJ1-1, with D perhaps matching TRBD1 (5 bases). The CDR3 sequence is 14 residues long. V lost 4 bases, J lost 1 base, and 10 bases lay in between. CDR1 is SEHNR, CDR2 FQNEAQ, per germline (reference sequence).

The chain uses TRBV30 and TRBJ1-4; D remains ambiguous. The CDR3 is 15 amino acids. In germline, CDR1 is GTSNPN, CDR2 SVGIG (reference sequence). V lost 0 bases, J lost 8 bases, and 16 bases lay in between. The CDR3 sequence is CAWSVRPSAAEKLFF. The CDR3 region has the DNA TGTGCCTGGAGTGTACGTCCCTCCGCCGCAGAAAAACTGTTTTTT. The full variable domain, in which reference TRBV30 and TRBJ1-4 provide the parts outside the CDR3, is SQTIHQWPATLVQPVGSPLSLECTVEGTSNPNLYWYRQAAGRGLQLLFYSVGIGQISSEVPQNLSASRPQDRQFILSSKKLLLSDSGFYLCAWSVRPSAAEKLFFGSGTQLSVL.

The V and J genes are TRBV28 and TRBJ1-1, with D uncertain. The V gene lost 5 bases and the J gene lost 3 bases, with 13 bases spanning the gap. The CDR3 loop spans 14 amino acids. Germline CDR1 and CDR2: MDHEN and SYDVKM. The CDR3 protein is CASSQNVADTEAFF. The CDR3 DNA reads as TGTGCCAGCAGTCAAAACGTGGCGGACACTGAAGCTTTCTTT.

The chain has TRBV7-9 and TRBJ2-5, with 7 bases that match TRBD1. Trimming took 2 bases from V and 3 from J; bases not matched to a gene: 9. The CDR3 extends over 16 amino acids. Per the germline V gene, CDR1 is SEHNR and CDR2 is FQNEAQ (reference sequence). CDR3 sequence reads: CASSLRPPGTEETQYF. The CDR3 nucleotides are TGTGCCAGCAGCTTAAGGCCCCCCGGGACAGAAGAGACCCAGTACTTC.

This clone was seen a single time. The chain has TRBV5-4 and TRBJ2-1; D perhaps matches TRBD2 (6 bases). V was clipped by 6 bases and J by 7 bases, with 20 bases between them. From germline, CDR1 is SGHNT and CDR2 YYREEE (reference sequence). The CDR3 sequence is 15 residues long. The DNA of the CDR3 is TGTGCCAGCACCCCCGGCGGGGCCACCCGAAATGAGCAGTTCTTC. Its protein product is CASTPGGATRNEQFF. Full variable domain (outside the CDR3, taken from reference TRBV5-4 and TRBJ2-1): ETGVTQSPTHLIKTRGQQVTLRCSSQSGHNTVSWYQQALGQGPQFIFQYYREEENGRGNFPPRFSGLQFPNYSSELNVNALELDDSALYLCASTPGGATRNEQFFGPGTRLTVL.